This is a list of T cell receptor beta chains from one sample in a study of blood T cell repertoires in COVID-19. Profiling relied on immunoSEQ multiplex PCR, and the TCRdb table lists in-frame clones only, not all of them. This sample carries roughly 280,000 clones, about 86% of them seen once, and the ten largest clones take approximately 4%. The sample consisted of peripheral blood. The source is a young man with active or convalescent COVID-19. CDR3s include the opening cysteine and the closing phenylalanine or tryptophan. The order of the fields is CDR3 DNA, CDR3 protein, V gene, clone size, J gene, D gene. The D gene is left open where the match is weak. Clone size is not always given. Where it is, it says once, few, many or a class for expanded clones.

cdr3_nt: TGTGCCAGTATCCTTAAGGGGACTAGCGGGACTTACACCGGGGAGCTGTTTTTT
cdr3_aa: CASILKGTSGTYTGELFF
v_call: TRBV19
clone_size: -
j_call: TRBJ2-2
d_call: TRBD2

cdr3_nt: TGTGCCAGCAATGCGGAAAGCACAGATACGCAGTATTTT
cdr3_aa: CASNAESTDTQYF
v_call: TRBV6-5
clone_size: -
j_call: TRBJ2-3
d_call: -

cdr3_nt: TGCGCCAGCAGCCAATTAGCGGGAGGGTTCACCGGGGAGCTGTTTTTT
cdr3_aa: CASSQLAGGFTGELFF
v_call: TRBV4-3
clone_size: -
j_call: TRBJ2-2
d_call: TRBD2

cdr3_nt: TGCGCCAGCAGCTTGGGGAGCTCCTACGAGCAGTACTTC
cdr3_aa: CASSLGSSYEQYF
v_call: TRBV5-1
clone_size: few
j_call: TRBJ2-7
d_call: -

cdr3_nt: TGTGCCAGTAGGACAGGGGGCGACACCGGGGAGCTGTTTTTT
cdr3_aa: CASRTGGDTGELFF
v_call: TRBV3-1/TRBV3-2
clone_size: -
j_call: TRBJ2-2
d_call: TRBD1

cdr3_nt: TGTGCCAGCAGCTTCGGGGGGGCCTACAATGAGCAGTTCTTC
cdr3_aa: CASSFGGAYNEQFF
v_call: TRBV5-4
clone_size: -
j_call: TRBJ2-1
d_call: TRBD2

cdr3_nt: TGTGCCAGCACCAGACTAGCGGTTGACAACACCGGGGAGCTGTTTTTT
cdr3_aa: CASTRLAVDNTGELFF
v_call: TRBV2
clone_size: -
j_call: TRBJ2-2
d_call: TRBD2

cdr3_nt: TGTGCCAGCAGCCTCGGGACAGATTCTGAAGCTTTCTTT
cdr3_aa: CASSLGTDSEAFF
v_call: TRBV7-3
clone_size: -
j_call: TRBJ1-1
d_call: TRBD1

cdr3_nt: TGTGCCAGCAGCTTGTCCCAGGGTCTAAAATACGAGCAGTACTTC
cdr3_aa: CASSLSQGLKYEQYF
v_call: TRBV13
clone_size: -
j_call: TRBJ2-7
d_call: -

cdr3_nt: TGTGCCAGCAACAACGGGCCCCAACAGGATTATGGCTACACCTTC
cdr3_aa: CASNNGPQQDYGYTF
v_call: TRBV5-5
clone_size: few
j_call: TRBJ1-2
d_call: -

cdr3_nt: TGCGCCAGCAGCTTGGACGCAGGGGGCAATCAGCCCCAGCATTTT
cdr3_aa: CASSLDAGGNQPQHF
v_call: TRBV5-1
clone_size: few
j_call: TRBJ1-5
d_call: -

cdr3_nt: TGTGCCAGCACTCGAAAGAGGTCAGGGGAAGAGACCCAGTACTTC
cdr3_aa: CASTRKRSGEETQYF
v_call: TRBV2
clone_size: few
j_call: TRBJ2-5
d_call: -

cdr3_nt: TGTGCCATCAGCGGCGGGGGCGACTACCTCATCATGAACACCGGGGAGCTGTTTTTT
cdr3_aa: CAISGGGDYLIMNTGELFF
v_call: TRBV10-3
clone_size: -
j_call: TRBJ2-2
d_call: -

cdr3_nt: TGTGCCAGCAGCAAACTCCTTCCGGGACAGGGATCGACTAATGAAAAACTGTTTTTT
cdr3_aa: CASSKLLPGQGSTNEKLFF
v_call: TRBV21-1
clone_size: -
j_call: TRBJ1-4
d_call: -

cdr3_nt: TGTGCCAGCAGTTTACCCTTGACGGGTTCACCCCTCCACTTT
cdr3_aa: CASSLPLTGSPLHF
v_call: TRBV28
clone_size: -
j_call: TRBJ1-6
d_call: -

cdr3_nt: TGTGCCAGCAGCCCCCCAGGGACAGCACCCTACGAGCAGTACTTC
cdr3_aa: CASSPPGTAPYEQYF
v_call: TRBV7-9
clone_size: few
j_call: TRBJ2-7
d_call: TRBD1

cdr3_nt: TGTGCCAGCAGCCTAAGGCAGGGGGCGCGAGGCTACACCTTC
cdr3_aa: CASSLRQGARGYTF
v_call: TRBV3-1/TRBV3-2
clone_size: -
j_call: TRBJ1-2
d_call: TRBD1

cdr3_nt: TGTGCCAGCAGCGTGCCAGGGGAAGCTAACTATGGCTACACCTTC
cdr3_aa: CASSVPGEANYGYTF
v_call: TRBV5-4
clone_size: few
j_call: TRBJ1-2
d_call: -

cdr3_nt: TGTGCCAGCAGTTACTATGGTCTAAACACCGGGGAGCTGTTTTTT
cdr3_aa: CASSYYGLNTGELFF
v_call: TRBV6-5
clone_size: -
j_call: TRBJ2-2
d_call: -

cdr3_nt: TGTGCCAGCAGTGACACTCCTAGCGCCGGGGAGCTGTTTTTT
cdr3_aa: CASSDTPSAGELFF
v_call: TRBV6-4
clone_size: -
j_call: TRBJ2-2
d_call: -